This TCR beta chain was observed in a study of CD8 T cells in Susac syndrome. RNA was extracted with the RNeasy kit, and a quantity of about 0.45 to 1 ug was reverse transcribed using random hexamers. TCRdb analysed the immunoSEQ multiplex PCR reads with MiXCR anew, one entry per CDR3 protein. The top ten hold around 0.1% of the sample, which has about 200,000 distinct CDR3 sequences, about 94% seen once. The CDR3 length is 14 residues. V dropped 6 bases and J dropped 2; count of bases not matched to a gene: 7. Germline CDR1 reads SQVTM; CDR2 reads ANQGSEA. Specimen: CD4+ T cells from PBMCs. The origin of this receptor is a human donor in good health. The genes are TRBV29-1 and TRBJ2-1; TRBD2 matches at 7 bases. In DNA form, the CDR3 reads TGCAGCGTAAACGGACTAGAAGCCTACAATGAGCAGTTCTTC. Translating it yields CSVNGLEAYNEQFF.